This T cell receptor (beta chain) was obtained from a study of T cells in Graves' hyperthyroidism and ophthalmopathy. On the study more broadly: At initial diagnosis, before any treatment had begun, peripheral blood was obtained.

This clonotype was recorded many times. In making diagnoses, clinical symptoms, serum thyroxine and TRAb, thyroid ultrasound and orbital computed tomography were all used. The PBMCs were taken from approximately 11 ml of fresh peripheral blood. Researchers took RNA transcripts and amplified the TCR beta CDR3 regions from them. First-round RT-PCR with HTBI primers amplified the TCR CDR3 region. TCRdb redid the calling of the multiplex PCR reads with MiXCR, one entry per CDR3 protein. The sample lists around 300,000 distinct CDR3 sequences; roughly 13% were seen once. Per germline, CDR1 SNHLY and CDR2 FYNNEI. V lost 6 bases and J lost 6, with 5 bases in between. The CDR3 totals 11 residues.

V gene TRBV2 combines with J gene TRBJ1-4; no firm D call. The TCR originated in a woman aged 35 to 49 with Graves' hyperthyroidism. Sequencing was carried out using blood. CDR3 coding DNA: TGTGCCAGCAGCTCCGATGAAAAACTGTTTTTT. This gives the protein CASSSDEKLFF.